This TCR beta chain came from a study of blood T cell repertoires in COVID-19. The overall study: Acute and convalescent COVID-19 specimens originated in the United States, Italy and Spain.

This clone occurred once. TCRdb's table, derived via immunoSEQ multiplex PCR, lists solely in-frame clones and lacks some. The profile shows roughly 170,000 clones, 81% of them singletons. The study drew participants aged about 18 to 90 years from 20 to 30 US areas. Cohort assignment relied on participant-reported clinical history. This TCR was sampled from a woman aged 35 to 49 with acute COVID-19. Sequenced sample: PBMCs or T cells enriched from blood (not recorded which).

The CDR3 region is CASSLALGRTYEQYF. CDR3 coding DNA: TGTGCCAGCAGCTTAGCATTGGGCAGGACCTACGAGCAGTACTTC. The chain couples TRBV7-8 to TRBJ2-7; D gene ambiguous. Trimming took off 0 bases at V and 2 bases at J, with 11 bases between the two ends. The CDR3 consists of 15 residues. CDR1 is SGHVS and CDR2 is FQNEAQ in the germline V gene.